This passage covers 2 T cell receptor beta chains from one sample sequenced in a study of T cell clones after liver transplantation. The method was immunoSEQ multiplex PCR; TCRdb's version includes in-frame clones alone and lacks a portion of them. The repertoire holds under 60,000 clones, with about 70% as singletons. The specimen comprised CD4+ T cells from blood, sampled at the 22-month timepoint. The source of these receptors is a human patient who received a liver transplant. The graft donor may account for some of the T cells.

This rearrangement joins TRBV28 to TRBJ2-7; 11 bases match TRBD1. The length of the CDR3 is 15 residues. With V trimmed by 2 bases and J by 2 bases, 2 bases remained unmatched. In germline, CDR1 is MDHEN, CDR2 SYDVKM. The CDR3 protein is CASSLGTGGTYEQYF. The CDR3 coding sequence is TGTGCCAGCAGTTTAGGGACAGGGGGTACCTACGAGCAGTACTTC.

The chain combines TRBV7-9 with TRBJ2-3; unclear D gene. CDR3 length: 12 amino acids. V lost 7 bases to trimming and J lost 1 base, with 6 bases between them. CDR1 and CDR2 (germline): SEHNR, FQNEAQ (reference sequence). The CDR3 DNA reads as TGTGCCAGCAACTCCCGCACAGATACGCAGTATTTT. Encoded protein: CASNSRTDTQYF.